One TCR beta chain is described in this entry. Its antigen is currently unknown. The data were taken from a study of graft-versus-host responses after intestinal transplantation. This table comes from immunoSEQ multiplex PCR, and its TCRdb copy is limited to in-frame clones, with some not included. Of approximately 77,000 clones listed, approximately 88% are singletons. Per the germline V gene, CDR1 is SGDLS and CDR2 is YYNGEE. This CDR3 is built from 18 residues. V lost 0 bases, J lost 0 bases, and 8 bases stayed unmatched. The chain has TRBV9 and TRBJ1-2; 10 bases are a match to TRBD1. This receptor was identified in a human donor who received an intestinal transplant. This specimen was unstimulated CD4+ T cells sorted from spleen or lymph node cells, taken before intestinal transplant. In DNA form, the CDR3 reads TGTGCCAGCAGCGTAGAGGGGACAGGGGCGTTAGCTAACTATGGCTACACCTTC. It encodes CASSVEGTGALANYGYTF.